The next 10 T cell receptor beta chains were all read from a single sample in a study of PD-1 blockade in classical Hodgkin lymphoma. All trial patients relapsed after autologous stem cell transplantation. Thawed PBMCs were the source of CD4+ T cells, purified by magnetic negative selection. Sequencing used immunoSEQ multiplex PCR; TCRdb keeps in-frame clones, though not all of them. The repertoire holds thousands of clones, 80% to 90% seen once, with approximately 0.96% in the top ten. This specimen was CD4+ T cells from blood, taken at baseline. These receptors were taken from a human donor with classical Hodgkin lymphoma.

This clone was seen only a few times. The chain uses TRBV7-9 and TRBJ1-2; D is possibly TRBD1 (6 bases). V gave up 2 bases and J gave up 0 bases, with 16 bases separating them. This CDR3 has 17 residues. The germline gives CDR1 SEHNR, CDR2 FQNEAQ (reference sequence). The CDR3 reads CASSLWLTGQTNYGYTF. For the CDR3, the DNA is TGTGCCAGCAGCTTATGGCTGACAGGCCAAACTAACTATGGCTACACCTTC.

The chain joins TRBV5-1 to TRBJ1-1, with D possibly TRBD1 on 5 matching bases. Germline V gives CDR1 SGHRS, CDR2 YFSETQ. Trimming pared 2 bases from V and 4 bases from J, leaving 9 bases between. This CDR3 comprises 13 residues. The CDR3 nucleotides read TGCGCCAGCAGCTTAGGGGTAAGCACTGAAGCTTTCTTT. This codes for CASSLGVSTEAFF.

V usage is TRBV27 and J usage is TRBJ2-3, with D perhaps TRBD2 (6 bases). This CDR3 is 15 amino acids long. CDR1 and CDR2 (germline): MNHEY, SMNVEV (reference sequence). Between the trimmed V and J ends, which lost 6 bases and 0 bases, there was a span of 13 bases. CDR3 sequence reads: CASRSSVSSTDTQYF. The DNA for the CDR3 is TGTGCCAGCAGGTCTAGCGTATCTAGCACAGATACGCAGTATTTT.

The CDR3 DNA is TGTGCCAGCAGCTGGGGGCCACCGGGACAGAATGAAAAACTGTTTTTT. As protein: CASSWGPPGQNEKLFF. The chain joins TRBV5-4 to TRBJ1-4; 7 positions agree with TRBD1. V lost 3 bases, J lost 5 bases, and 10 bases stayed unmatched. The CDR3 has 16 amino acids. The germline V gene has CDR1 SGHNT and CDR2 YYREEE (reference sequence).

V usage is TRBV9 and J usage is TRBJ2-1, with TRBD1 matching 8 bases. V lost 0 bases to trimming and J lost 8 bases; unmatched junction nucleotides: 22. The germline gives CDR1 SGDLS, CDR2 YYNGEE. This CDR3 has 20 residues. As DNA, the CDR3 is TGTGCCAGCAGCGTAGCTGATCCGGACAGGGCAAGAACTAGAAGTGATGAGCAGTTCTTC. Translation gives CASSVADPDRARTRSDEQFF. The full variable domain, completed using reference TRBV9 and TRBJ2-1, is DSGVTQTPKHLITATGQRVTLRCSPRSGDLSVYWYQQSLDQGLQFLIQYYNGEERAKGNILERFSAQQFPDLHSELNLSSLELGDSALYFCASSVADPDRARTRSDEQFFGPGTRLTVL.

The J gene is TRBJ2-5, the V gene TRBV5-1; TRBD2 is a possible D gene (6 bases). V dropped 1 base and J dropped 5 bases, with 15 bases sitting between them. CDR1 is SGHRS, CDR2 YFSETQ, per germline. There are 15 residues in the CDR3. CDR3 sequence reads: CASSLSPSAGETQYF. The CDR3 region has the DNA TGCGCCAGCAGCTTGTCTCCTAGCGCCGGGGAGACCCAGTACTTC. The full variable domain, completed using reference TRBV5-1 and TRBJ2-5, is KAGVTQTPRYLIKTRGQQVTLSCSPISGHRSVSWYQQTPGQGLQFLFEYFSETQRNKGNFPGRFSGRQFSNSRSEMNVSTLELGDSALYLCASSLSPSAGETQYFGPGTRLLVL.

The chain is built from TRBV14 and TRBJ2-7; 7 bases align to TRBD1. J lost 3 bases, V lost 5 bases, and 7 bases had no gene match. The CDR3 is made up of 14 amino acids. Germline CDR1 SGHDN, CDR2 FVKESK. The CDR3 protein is CASSSAGGGYEQYF. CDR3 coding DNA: TGTGCCAGCAGCTCTGCAGGGGGTGGCTACGAGCAGTACTTC.

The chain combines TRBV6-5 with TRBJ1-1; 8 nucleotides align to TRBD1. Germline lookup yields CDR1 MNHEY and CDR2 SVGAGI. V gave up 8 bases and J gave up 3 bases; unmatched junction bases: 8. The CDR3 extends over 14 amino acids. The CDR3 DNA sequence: TGTGCCAGCGGCAGGGGGCTAGGGGACACTGAAGCTTTCTTT. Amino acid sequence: CASGRGLGDTEAFF.

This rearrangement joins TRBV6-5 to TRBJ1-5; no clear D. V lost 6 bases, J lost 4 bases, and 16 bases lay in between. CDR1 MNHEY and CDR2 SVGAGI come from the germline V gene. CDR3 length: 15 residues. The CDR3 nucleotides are TGTGCCAGCAGATCAAATCGGGAGGGTAATCAGCCCCAGCATTTT. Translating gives CASRSNREGNQPQHF.

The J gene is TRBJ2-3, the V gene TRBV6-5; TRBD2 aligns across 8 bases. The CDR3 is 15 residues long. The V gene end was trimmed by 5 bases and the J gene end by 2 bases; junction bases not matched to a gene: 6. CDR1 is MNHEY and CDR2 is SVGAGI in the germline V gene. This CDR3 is CASSSSGANTDTQYF. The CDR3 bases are TGTGCCAGCAGTAGTAGCGGGGCAAACACAGATACGCAGTATTTT.